Listed below are T cell receptor beta chains from one sample, sequenced in a study of CD8 T cells in ankylosing spondylitis. TCRdb re-derived calls from the 5' RACE reads in MiXCR, one entry per CDR3 protein. The profile shows some 840,000 distinct CDR3 sequences, roughly 12% of them singletons. Sequenced input: blood, either unsorted or a sorted T cell fraction (not recorded which). These receptors came from a male donor with ankylosing spondylitis. Each CDR3 is given with its conserved first and last residue. The D gene is left open where the match is weak. Clone size is given for some rows only: seen once, a few or many times, or a class if the clone is expanded.

>.|TRBJ2-3|TRBV6-5|few
CASSYGGVTDTQYF
TGTGCCAGCAGTTATGGAGGGGTCACAGATACGCAGTATTTT
>TRBD1|TRBJ2-7|TRBV7-8|few
CASSLGQETYEQYF
TGTGCCAGCAGCTTGGGACAGGAGACCTACGAGCAGTACTTC
>TRBD2|TRBJ2-1|TRBV20-1|.
CSAREGSGLYNEQFF
TGCAGTGCTAGAGAGGGTAGCGGGCTCTACAATGAGCAGTTCTTC
>.|TRBJ1-1|TRBV30|few
CAWSVGRLNTEAFF
TGTGCCTGGAGTGTGGGGAGACTGAACACTGAAGCTTTCTTT
>TRBD1|TRBJ2-2|TRBV7-9|.
CASSLGTGGITGELFF
TGTGCCAGCAGCTTAGGGACAGGGGGAATCACCGGGGAGCTGTTTTTT
>.|TRBJ1-2|TRBV7-9|.
CASSSRDGYGYTF
TGTGCCAGCAGCTCCAGGGACGGCTATGGCTACACCTTC
>TRBD1|TRBJ2-7|TRBV27|.
CASGRTGRFGEQYF
TGTGCCAGCGGAAGGACAGGGAGATTCGGCGAGCAGTACTTC
>TRBD1|TRBJ2-1|TRBV2|few
CASTGTGNNEQFF
TGTGCCAGCACCGGGACAGGGAATAATGAGCAGTTCTTC
>TRBD1|TRBJ1-5|TRBV6-5|many
CASSSQDRVPQPQHF
TGTGCCAGCAGTTCCCAGGACAGGGTTCCTCAGCCCCAGCATTTT
>.|TRBJ2-7|TRBV6-2/TRBV6-3|.
CASSASLIEQYF
TGTGCCAGCAGCGCATCGCTCATCGAGCAGTACTTC
>.|TRBJ2-3|TRBV27|many
CASSTPLGSPDTQYF
TGTGCCAGCAGTACCCCCCTAGGTTCCCCAGATACGCAGTATTTT
>TRBD1|TRBJ1-2|TRBV10-3|.
CAISGQGRGYTF
TGTGCCATCAGCGGACAGGGCAGAGGCTACACCTTC
>TRBD1|TRBJ2-5|TRBV20-1|many
CRATGGGETQYF
TGCAGGGCGACAGGGGGCGGAGAGACCCAGTACTTC
>.|TRBJ2-1|TRBV7-2|.
CASSLATGSEQFF
TGTGCCAGCAGCTTAGCGACGGGGAGTGAGCAGTTCTTC
>.|TRBJ2-3|TRBV5-5|few
CASSWGRTASTDTQYF
TGTGCCAGCAGCTGGGGAAGGACAGCCAGCACAGATACGCAGTATTTT
>TRBD1|TRBJ1-2|TRBV20-1|many
CSARAGTGNYGYTF
TGCAGTGCTAGGGCCGGGACAGGGAACTATGGCTACACCTTC
>TRBD2|TRBJ2-5|TRBV29-1|.
CSVERWEGETQYF
TGCAGCGTTGAACGGTGGGAGGGAGAGACCCAGTACTTC
>.|TRBJ2-7|TRBV11-3|.
CASSQNQAKQYF
TGTGCCAGCAGCCAGAACCAGGCTAAGCAGTACTTC
>.|TRBJ2-5|TRBV15|few
CATSSQPGLEGVPQETQYF
TGTGCCACCAGCAGCCAACCAGGGCTCGAGGGGGTCCCTCAAGAGACCCAGTACTTC
>.|TRBJ1-1|TRBV11-1|few
CASSSGQGFWAEAFF
TGTGCCAGCAGCTCCGGTCAGGGGTTCTGGGCTGAAGCTTTCTTT
>.|TRBJ2-7|TRBV6-6|.
CASSVQTYEQYF
TGTGCCAGCAGTGTACAGACCTACGAGCAGTACTTC
>TRBD2|TRBJ2-1|TRBV12-3/TRBV12-4|.
CASSSWGGTSGEQFF
TGTGCCAGCAGTTCATGGGGGGGTACGTCCGGTGAGCAGTTCTTC
>.|TRBJ2-1|TRBV4-3|.
CASSQGPAGSYNEQFF
TGCGCCAGCAGCCAAGGCCCAGCGGGCTCCTACAATGAGCAGTTCTTC
>.|TRBJ2-3|TRBV2|.
CASSEAWLAYTDTQYF
TGTGCCAGCAGTGAAGCGTGGCTAGCGTACACAGATACGCAGTATTTT
>TRBD1|TRBJ2-7|TRBV20-1|few
CSASRQGPLEQYF
TGCAGTGCTAGCCGACAGGGTCCCCTCGAGCAGTACTTC
>.|TRBJ1-1|TRBV12-3/TRBV12-4|many
CASSSRGTEAFF
TGTGCCAGCAGCTCTAGGGGGACTGAAGCTTTCTTT
>TRBD1|TRBJ2-1|TRBV20-1|.
CSAIGVGTGHNEQFF
TGCAGTGCTATCGGTGTAGGGACAGGACATAATGAGCAGTTCTTC
>.|TRBJ2-3|TRBV5-1|few
CASSPAVRHRDTQYF
TGCGCCAGCAGCCCGGCGGTGCGGCACCGAGATACGCAGTATTTT
>TRBD2|TRBJ2-1|TRBV20-1|few
CSATSGRVTYNEQFF
TGCAGTGCTACTAGCGGGAGGGTAACCTACAATGAGCAGTTCTTC
>.|TRBJ2-5|TRBV3-1|few
CASSHIGGQETQYF
TGTGCCAGCAGCCATATAGGAGGGCAAGAGACCCAGTACTTC
>.|TRBJ1-1|TRBV3-1|few
CASSQVSGTEAFF
TGTGCCAGCAGCCAAGTTTCGGGGACTGAAGCTTTCTTT
>.|TRBJ1-1|TRBV15|many
CATREGYDTEAFF
TGTGCCACCCGAGAGGGATATGACACTGAAGCTTTCTTT